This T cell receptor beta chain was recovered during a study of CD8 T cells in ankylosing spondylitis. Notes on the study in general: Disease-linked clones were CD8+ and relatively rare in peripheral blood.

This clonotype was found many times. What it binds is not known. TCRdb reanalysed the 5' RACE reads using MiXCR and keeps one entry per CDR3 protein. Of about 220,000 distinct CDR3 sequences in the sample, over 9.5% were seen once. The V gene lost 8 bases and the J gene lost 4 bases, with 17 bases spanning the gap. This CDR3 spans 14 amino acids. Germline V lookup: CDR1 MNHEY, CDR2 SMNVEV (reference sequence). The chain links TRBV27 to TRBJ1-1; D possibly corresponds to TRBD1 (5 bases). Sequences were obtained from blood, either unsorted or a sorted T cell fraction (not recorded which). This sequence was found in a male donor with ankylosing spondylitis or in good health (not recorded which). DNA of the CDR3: TGTGCCAGCCAGGGACGATCCGTGTTCACTGAAGCTTTCTTT. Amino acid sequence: CASQGRSVFTEAFF.